This paragraph covers one TCR beta chain sequence. RNA, at roughly 0.45 to 1 ug, was reverse transcribed with random hexamers. Amplification of TCR beta CDR3 by immunoSEQ multiplex PCR spanned 54 Vbeta and 13 Jbeta. TCRdb processed the immunoSEQ multiplex PCR reads anew with MiXCR; each CDR3 protein has one entry. The data hold just over 150,000 distinct CDR3 sequences, with around 95% observed a single time. The sample is drawn from a study of CD8 T cells in Susac syndrome. The sample taken for sequencing was CD8+ T cells from PBMCs. This sequence was found in a human donor with multiple sclerosis.

CDR3 coding DNA: TGTGCCAGCAGCTTAGGAGGGGGACAGAGGAATCAGCCCCAGCATTTT. This gives the protein CASSLGGGQRNQPQHF. The rearrangement links TRBV7-9 to TRBJ1-5, with 7 bases identical to TRBD1. With 1 base clipped from V and 4 bases from J, the junction kept 7 bases outside the gene matches. This CDR3 has 16 amino acids. The V gene's germline CDR1 is SEHNR and CDR2 FQNEAQ (reference sequence).